This T cell receptor (beta chain) was identified during a study of T cell changes during pregnancy in multiple sclerosis (dated by TCRdb to between 2018 and 2020). About the investigation overall: Changes in the T cell repertoire over the course of pregnancy were examined in this study in women with multiple sclerosis.

The library was made by the immunoSEQ multiplex PCR assay. In TCRdb, the immuneACCESS table is reduced to in-frame sequences with V and J assigned. These tables do not hold every clone; where another copy was compared, an unresolved V gene accounts for under half, and the others remain unexplained. This sample is represented by under 110,000 clones; 85% to 95% of them were singletons. The top ten clonotypes cover roughly 1.5% of the sample. The CDR3 has 15 amino acids, counting the end cysteine and phenylalanine. Left in the record is the CDR3 DNA by itself, 45 bases read in frame from the first base. CDR1 is given as MNHEY and CDR2 as SMNVEV, both from the germline V gene (reference sequence). The germline ends are 15 bases apart after V is trimmed by 6 bases and J by 3 bases. A word on this clone: Its antigen remains unidentified. There are no base qualities to consult, and no much larger clone falls within one base.

The clonotype was recovered from a female donor with multiple sclerosis, enrolled in a pregnancy study. The receptor chain draws on TRBV27 and TRBJ1-5; tentative D gene TRBD1, with 6 bases matching. Material: peripheral blood, obtained after pregnancy. The CDR3 reads CASSLGGIYNQPQHF. The bases read TGTGCCAGCAGCCTAGGGGGAATATACAATCAGCCCCAGCATTTT.